A selection of T cell receptor beta chains follows, all from one sample in a study of PD-L1 blockade in urothelial cancer. TCRdb's copy holds only in-frame clones and misses some; the assay was immunoSEQ multiplex PCR. Of about 79,000 clones listed, roughly 86% are singletons. The source material was PBMCs, sampled around atezolizumab (anti-PD-L1) treatment. The receptors come from a man aged 55 to 70 with urothelial cancer. Each CDR3 is given with its conserved first and last residue. The D gene is left open where the match is weak. Only part of the rows carry a size: once, few, many, or a class if the clone is expanded.

V	size	J	D	DNA	CDR3
TRBV7-2	-	TRBJ2-2	-	TGTGCCAGCAGCTTGATGGGGGCCACCGGGGAGCTGTTTTTT	CASSLMGATGELFF
TRBV10-2	-	TRBJ1-2	TRBD1	TGCGCCAGCAGGGCAACAGGGGGGGTGTTACGTGGCTACACCTTC	CASRATGGVLRGYTF
TRBV14	few	TRBJ1-6	TRBD1	TGTGCCAGCAGCCCAGGGGGGTCACCCCTCCACTTT	CASSPGGSPLHF
TRBV6-1	once	TRBJ2-2	-	TGTGCCAGCAGAACGGACAGAGTGACCGGGGAGCTGTTTTTT	CASRTDRVTGELFF
TRBV7-9	-	TRBJ1-6	-	TGTGCCAGCAGCTTAAGACAGCTTAATTCACCCCTCCACTTT	CASSLRQLNSPLHF
TRBV19	-	TRBJ2-3	TRBD1	TGTGCCAGCCAACGACTCGACAGGGACACAGATACGCAGTATTTT	CASQRLDRDTDTQYF
TRBV11-3	-	TRBJ1-4	-	TGTGCCAGCAGCTCCGACGGGGGAGTAAAACTGTTTTTT	CASSSDGGVKLFF
TRBV5-4	-	TRBJ1-5	-	TGTGCCAGCAGCTTGGGGGGCCTCAATCAGCCCCAGCATTTT	CASSLGGLNQPQHF
TRBV5-1	-	TRBJ1-1	TRBD1	TGCGCCAGCAGCTTGGGGTTCGGGACAGAGAACACTGAAGCTTTCTTT	CASSLGFGTENTEAFF
TRBV7-6	-	TRBJ2-3	-	TGTGCCAGCAGCTCATCCAGCTGGGGGGAGGCAGATACGCAGTATTTT	CASSSSSWGEADTQYF
TRBV7-2	-	TRBJ1-5	-	TGTGCCAGCAGTTTTTGGGGGGTAGAACAGCCCCAGCATTTT	CASSFWGVEQPQHF
TRBV28	-	TRBJ2-6	-	TGTGCACACCGGGATTCTAGGGCCAACGTCCTGACTTTC	CAHRDSRANVLTF
TRBV30	-	TRBJ1-6	TRBD1	TGTGCCTGGAGTGAGAGTAGGGGGCGAACCCATTCACCCCTCCACTTT	CAWSESRGRTHSPLHF
TRBV2	-	TRBJ2-1	TRBD2	TGTGCCAGCAACTCGGGACTAGCGGGGGGGAATGAGCAGTTCTTC	CASNSGLAGGNEQFF
TRBV11-2	-	TRBJ2-7	TRBD1	TGTGCCAGCAGCTCAGGTTTTTTAGGACAGGTCTCCTACGAGCAGTACTTC	CASSSGFLGQVSYEQYF
TRBV5-4	few	TRBJ2-1	-	TGTGCCAGCAGCGCGGGACGCGAGCAGTTCTTC	CASSAGREQFF
TRBV7-9	-	TRBJ1-5	TRBD1	TGTGCCAGCAGCTATCAGACAGGGGGAGTGAGCAATCAGCCCCAGCATTTT	CASSYQTGGVSNQPQHF
TRBV7-2	-	TRBJ1-6	TRBD1	TGTGCCAGCAGCTTCACAGGGGGATATAATTCACCCCTCCACTTT	CASSFTGGYNSPLHF
TRBV30	few	TRBJ1-1	-	TGTGCCTGGACAGGTGCAAAGAACACTGAAGCTTTCTTT	CAWTGAKNTEAFF
TRBV6-1	-	TRBJ1-2	TRBD1	TGTGCCAGCAGACTCGACAGGGCTGGCTACACCTTC	CASRLDRAGYTF
TRBV30	-	TRBJ1-2	-	TGTGCCTGGAGTGTAAACAGCTTAAACTATGGCTACACCTTC	CAWSVNSLNYGYTF
TRBV30	-	TRBJ1-1	-	TGTGCCTGGAGTGACAGGGTAAGCCTTGAAGCTTTCTTT	CAWSDRVSLEAFF
TRBV5-1	-	TRBJ1-3	TRBD1	TGCGCCAGCAGCCCGAGCCCGACAGGGAACCCTGGATCTGGAAACACCATATATTTT	CASSPSPTGNPGSGNTIYF
TRBV7-6	-	TRBJ1-1	-	TGTGCCAGCAGCGCTGGACAGCAGAACACTGAAGCTTTCTTT	CASSAGQQNTEAFF
TRBV5-1	-	TRBJ2-2	TRBD2	TGCGCCAGCAGCTTTAGGACTAGCGGGGGGACCGGGGAGCTGTTTTTT	CASSFRTSGGTGELFF
TRBV11-3	-	TRBJ2-3	TRBD2	TGTGCCAGCAGCTCCGTCGGGACTAGCGGGGGGGCGGAAGATACGCAGTATTTT	CASSSVGTSGGAEDTQYF
TRBV6-1	-	TRBJ1-1	TRBD1	TGTGCCAGCACGGGACAGGGGGCGCGGACTGAAGCTTTCTTT	CASTGQGARTEAFF
TRBV6-1	-	TRBJ1-2	-	TGTGCCAGCAGTGAAAGTAGGAGGGAGAGTGGCTACACCTTC	CASSESRRESGYTF
TRBV7-8	-	TRBJ2-1	-	TGTGCCAGCAGCACAGAGGCGGGGTCCTCCTACAATGAGCAGTTCTTC	CASSTEAGSSYNEQFF
TRBV11-2	-	TRBJ2-4	TRBD2	TGTGCCAGCAGCTTATCCGCTAGCGGGGGTCGTATTCAGTACTTC	CASSLSASGGRIQYF
TRBV5-1	-	TRBJ2-5	TRBD2	TGCGCCAGCAGCTTGGTCCTAGCGGGGGGCCAAGAGACCCAGTACTTC	CASSLVLAGGQETQYF
TRBV7-8	-	TRBJ1-5	-	TGTGCCAGCAGCCCGCTTGGTAGGGGGGGGAATCAGCCCCAGCATTTT	CASSPLGRGGNQPQHF
TRBV19	once	TRBJ1-2	-	TGTGCCAGCACCCACCTCGCGGGGGGAGCAAACTATGGCTACACCTTC	CASTHLAGGANYGYTF